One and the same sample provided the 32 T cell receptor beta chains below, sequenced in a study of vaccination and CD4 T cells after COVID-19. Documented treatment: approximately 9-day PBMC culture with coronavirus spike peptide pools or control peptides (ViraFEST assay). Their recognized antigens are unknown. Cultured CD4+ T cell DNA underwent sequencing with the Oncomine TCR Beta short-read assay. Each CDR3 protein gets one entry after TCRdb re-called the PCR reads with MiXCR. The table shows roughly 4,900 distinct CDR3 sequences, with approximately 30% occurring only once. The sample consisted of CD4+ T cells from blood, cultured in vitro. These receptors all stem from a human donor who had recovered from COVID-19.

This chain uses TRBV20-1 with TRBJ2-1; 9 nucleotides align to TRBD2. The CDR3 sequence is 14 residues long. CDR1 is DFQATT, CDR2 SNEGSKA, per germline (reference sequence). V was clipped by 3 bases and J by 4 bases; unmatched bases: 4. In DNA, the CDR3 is TGCAGTGCTAGTCGGCGGGGGGGGTACAATGAGCAGTTCTTC. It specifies CSASRRGGYNEQFF.

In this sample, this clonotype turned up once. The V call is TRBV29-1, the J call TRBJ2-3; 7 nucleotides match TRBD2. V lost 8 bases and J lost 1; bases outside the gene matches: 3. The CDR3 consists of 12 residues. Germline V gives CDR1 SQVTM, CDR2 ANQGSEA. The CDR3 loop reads CSSSGGTDTQYF. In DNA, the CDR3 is TGCAGCTCAAGCGGGGGCACAGATACGCAGTATTTT.

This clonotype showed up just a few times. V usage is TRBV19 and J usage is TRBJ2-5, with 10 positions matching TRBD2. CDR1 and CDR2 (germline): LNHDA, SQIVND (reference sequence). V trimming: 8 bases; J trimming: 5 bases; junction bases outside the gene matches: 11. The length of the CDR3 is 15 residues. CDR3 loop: CASGELAGRFETQYF. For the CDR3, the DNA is TGTGCCAGTGGGGAACTAGCGGGACGGTTTGAGACCCAGTACTTC.

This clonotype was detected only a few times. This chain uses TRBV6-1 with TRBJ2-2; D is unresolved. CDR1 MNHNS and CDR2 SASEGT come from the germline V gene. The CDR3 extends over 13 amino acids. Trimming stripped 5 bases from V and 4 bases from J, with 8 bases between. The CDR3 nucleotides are TGTGCCAGCAGTCTCCGAGGCACCGGGGAGCTGTTTTTT. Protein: CASSLRGTGELFF.

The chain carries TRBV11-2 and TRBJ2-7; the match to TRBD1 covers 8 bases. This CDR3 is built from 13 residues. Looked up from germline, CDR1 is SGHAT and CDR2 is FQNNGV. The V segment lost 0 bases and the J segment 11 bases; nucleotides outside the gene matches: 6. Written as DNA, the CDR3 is TGTGCCAGCAGCTTAGACCGACAGGGGTTTGAGTACTTC. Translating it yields CASSLDRQGFEYF.

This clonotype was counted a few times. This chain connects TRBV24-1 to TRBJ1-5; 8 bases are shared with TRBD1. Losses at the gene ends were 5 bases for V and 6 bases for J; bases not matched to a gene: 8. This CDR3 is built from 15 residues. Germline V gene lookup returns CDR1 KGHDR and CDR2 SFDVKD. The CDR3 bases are TGTGCCACCAGTGTCATCGACAGGGGTGTTCAGCCCCAGCATTTT. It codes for CATSVIDRGVQPQHF.

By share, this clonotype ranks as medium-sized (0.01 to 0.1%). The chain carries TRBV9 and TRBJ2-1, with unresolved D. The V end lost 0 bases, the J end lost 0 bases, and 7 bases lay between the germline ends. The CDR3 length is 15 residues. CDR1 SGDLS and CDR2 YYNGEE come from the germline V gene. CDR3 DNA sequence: TGTGCCAGCAGCGTAGAGGGTTTCTCCTACAATGAGCAGTTCTTC. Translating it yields CASSVEGFSYNEQFF.

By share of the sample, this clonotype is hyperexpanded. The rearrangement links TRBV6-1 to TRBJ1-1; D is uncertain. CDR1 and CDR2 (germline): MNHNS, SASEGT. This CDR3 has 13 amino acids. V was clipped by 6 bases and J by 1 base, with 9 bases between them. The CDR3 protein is CASSVTRNTEAFF. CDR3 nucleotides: TGTGCCAGCAGCGTAACACGGAACACTGAAGCTTTCTTT.

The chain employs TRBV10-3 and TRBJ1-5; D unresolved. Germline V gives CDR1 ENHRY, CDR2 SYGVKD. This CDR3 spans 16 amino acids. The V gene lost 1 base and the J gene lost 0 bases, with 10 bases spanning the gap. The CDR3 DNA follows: TGTGCCATCAGTGAGTATGACGGATATAGCAATCAGCCCCAGCATTTT. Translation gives CAISEYDGYSNQPQHF.

CDR3 in DNA: TGCAGTGCTTACCCCGTTGGGGGGGGTGGAACTGAAGCTTTCTTT. Its translation: CSAYPVGGGGTEAFF. The chain links TRBV20-1 to TRBJ1-1, with a possible D match to TRBD1 (5 bases). The germline V gene has CDR1 DFQATT and CDR2 SNEGSKA (reference sequence). With 5 bases removed from V and 5 bases from J, the gap between germline ends came to 21 bases. CDR3 length: 15 amino acids.

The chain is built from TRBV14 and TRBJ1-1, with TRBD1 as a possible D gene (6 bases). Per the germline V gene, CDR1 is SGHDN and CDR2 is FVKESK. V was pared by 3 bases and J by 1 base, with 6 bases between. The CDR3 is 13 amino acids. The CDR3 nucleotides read TGTGCCAGCAGCCAGGACAGGAACACTGAAGCTTTCTTT. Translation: CASSQDRNTEAFF.

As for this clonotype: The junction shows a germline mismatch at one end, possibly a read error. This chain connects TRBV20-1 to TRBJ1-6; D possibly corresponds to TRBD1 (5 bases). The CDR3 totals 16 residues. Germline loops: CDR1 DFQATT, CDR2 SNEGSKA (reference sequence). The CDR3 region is CSARDWGGPPNSPPHF. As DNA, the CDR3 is TGCAGTGCTCGTGACTGGGGGGGTCCACCAAATTCACCCCCCCACTTT.

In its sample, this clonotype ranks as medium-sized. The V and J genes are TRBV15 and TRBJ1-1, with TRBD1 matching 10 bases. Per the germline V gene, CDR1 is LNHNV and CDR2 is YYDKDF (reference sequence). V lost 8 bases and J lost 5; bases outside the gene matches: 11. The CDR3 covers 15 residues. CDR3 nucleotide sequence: TGTGCCACCGGTTACCGGGACAGGGGAGTGACTGAAGCTTTCTTT. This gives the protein CATGYRDRGVTEAFF.

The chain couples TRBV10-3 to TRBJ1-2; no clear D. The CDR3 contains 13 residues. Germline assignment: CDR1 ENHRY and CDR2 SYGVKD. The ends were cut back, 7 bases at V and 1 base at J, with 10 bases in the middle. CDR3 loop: CAITGTLNYGYTF. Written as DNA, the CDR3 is TGTGCCATCACTGGAACACTTAACTATGGCTACACCTTC.

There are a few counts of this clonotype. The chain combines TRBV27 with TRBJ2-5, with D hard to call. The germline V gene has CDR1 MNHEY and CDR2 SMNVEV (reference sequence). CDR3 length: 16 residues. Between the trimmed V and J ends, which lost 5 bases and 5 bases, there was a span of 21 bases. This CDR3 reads CASSPWTVDGVETQYF. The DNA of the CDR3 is TGTGCCAGCAGTCCCTGGACGGTGGATGGGGTGGAGACCCAGTACTTC.

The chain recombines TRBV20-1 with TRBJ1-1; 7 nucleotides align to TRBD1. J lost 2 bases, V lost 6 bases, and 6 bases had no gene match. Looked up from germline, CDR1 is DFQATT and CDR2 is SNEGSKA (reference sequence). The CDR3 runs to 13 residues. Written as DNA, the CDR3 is TGCAGTGCACGGGACAGCCAAAACACTGAAGCTTTCTTT. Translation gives CSARDSQNTEAFF.

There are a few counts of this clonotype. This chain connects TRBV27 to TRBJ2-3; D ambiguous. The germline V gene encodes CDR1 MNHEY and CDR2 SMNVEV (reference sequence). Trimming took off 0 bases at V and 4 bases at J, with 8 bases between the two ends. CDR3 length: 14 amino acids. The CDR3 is CASSLSSKPDTQYF. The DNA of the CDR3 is TGTGCCAGCAGTTTATCGTCCAAACCAGATACGCAGTATTTT.

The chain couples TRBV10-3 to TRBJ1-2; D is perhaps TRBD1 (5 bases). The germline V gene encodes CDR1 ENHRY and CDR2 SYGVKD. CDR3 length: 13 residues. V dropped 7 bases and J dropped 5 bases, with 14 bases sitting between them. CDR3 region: CAINLGAGYGYTF. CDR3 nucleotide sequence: TGTGCCATCAATCTAGGGGCGGGTTATGGCTACACCTTC.

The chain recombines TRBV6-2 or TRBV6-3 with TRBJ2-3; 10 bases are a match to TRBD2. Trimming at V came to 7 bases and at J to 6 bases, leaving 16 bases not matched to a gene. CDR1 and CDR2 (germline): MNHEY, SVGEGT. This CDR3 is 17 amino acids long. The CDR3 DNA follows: TGTGCCAGCAAGGGCCAAAGCGGGAGGGCCGTTTCGGATACGCAGTATTTT. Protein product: CASKGQSGRAVSDTQYF.

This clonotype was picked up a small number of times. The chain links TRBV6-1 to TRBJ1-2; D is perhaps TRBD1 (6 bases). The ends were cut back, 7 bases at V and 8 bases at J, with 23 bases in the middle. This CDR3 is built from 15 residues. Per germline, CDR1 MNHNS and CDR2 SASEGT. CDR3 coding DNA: TGTGCCAGCACCACCTTCAGGGGAGGGATGGAGGGCTACACCTTC. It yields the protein CASTTFRGGMEGYTF.

The CDR3 loop reads CASTSMTGNLLAGNEQFF. CDR3 sequence (DNA): TGTGCCAGCACTTCCATGACAGGGAACCTCCTAGCGGGAAATGAGCAGTTCTTC. The chain carries TRBV27 and TRBJ2-1; 9 nucleotides agree with TRBD2. This CDR3 contains 18 residues. Unmatched junction bases numbered 20, after V lost 7 bases and J lost 7 bases. Germline V gene sequence: CDR1 MNHEY, CDR2 SMNVEV (reference sequence).

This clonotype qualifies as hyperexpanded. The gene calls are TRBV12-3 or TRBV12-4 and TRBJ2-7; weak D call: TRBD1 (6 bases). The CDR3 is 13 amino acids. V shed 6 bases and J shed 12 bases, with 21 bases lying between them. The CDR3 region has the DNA TGTGCCAGCAGCCTGGACAGATTCGCAGAGGTGTACTTC. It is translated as CASSLDRFAEVYF.

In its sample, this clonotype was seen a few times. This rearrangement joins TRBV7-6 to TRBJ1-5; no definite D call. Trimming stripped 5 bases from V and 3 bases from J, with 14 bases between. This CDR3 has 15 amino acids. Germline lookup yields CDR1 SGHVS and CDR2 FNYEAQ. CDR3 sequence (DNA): TGTGCCAGCAGCCCGCAGTACGGCCCCAATCAGCCCCAGCATTTT. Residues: CASSPQYGPNQPQHF.

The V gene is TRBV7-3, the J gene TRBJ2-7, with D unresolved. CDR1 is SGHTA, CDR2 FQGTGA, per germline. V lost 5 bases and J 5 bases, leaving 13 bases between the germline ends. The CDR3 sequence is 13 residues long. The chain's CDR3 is CASSPRPGDEQYF. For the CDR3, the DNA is TGTGCCAGCAGCCCCCGGCCTGGGGACGAGCAGTACTTC. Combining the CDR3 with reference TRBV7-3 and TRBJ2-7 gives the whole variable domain GAGVSQTPSNKVTEKGKYVELRCDPISGHTALYWYRQSLGQGPEFLIYFQGTGAADDSGLPNDRFFAVRPEGSVSTLKIQRTERGDSAVYLCASSPRPGDEQYFGPGTRLTVT.

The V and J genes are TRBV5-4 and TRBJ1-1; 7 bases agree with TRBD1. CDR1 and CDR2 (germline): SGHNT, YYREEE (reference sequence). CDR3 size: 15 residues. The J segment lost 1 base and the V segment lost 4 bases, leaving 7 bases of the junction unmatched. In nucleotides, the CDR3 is TGTGCCAGCAGCGGAAGGACAGGACAGAACACTGAAGCTTTCTTT. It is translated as CASSGRTGQNTEAFF.

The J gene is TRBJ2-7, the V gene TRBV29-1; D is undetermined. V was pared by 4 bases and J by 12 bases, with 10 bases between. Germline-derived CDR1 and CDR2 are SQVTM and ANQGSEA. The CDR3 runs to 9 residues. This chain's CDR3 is CSVAYGRYF. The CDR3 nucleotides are TGCAGCGTTGCCTACGGCCGGTACTTC.

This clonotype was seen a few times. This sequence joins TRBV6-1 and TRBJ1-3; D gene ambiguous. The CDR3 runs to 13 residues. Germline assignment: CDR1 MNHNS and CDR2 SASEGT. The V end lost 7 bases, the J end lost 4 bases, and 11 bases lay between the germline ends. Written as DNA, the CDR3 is TGTGCCAGCATCCCCCGAGGGGGAAACACCATATATTTT. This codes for CASIPRGGNTIYF.

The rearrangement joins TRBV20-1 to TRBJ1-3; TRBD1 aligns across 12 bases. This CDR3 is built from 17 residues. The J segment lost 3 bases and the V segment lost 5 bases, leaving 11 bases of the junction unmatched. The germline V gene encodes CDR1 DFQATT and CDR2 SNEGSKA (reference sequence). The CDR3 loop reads CSAGSGQGAHYGNTIYF. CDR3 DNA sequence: TGCAGTGCTGGGTCGGGACAGGGGGCTCATTATGGAAACACCATATATTTT.

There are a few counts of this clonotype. This chain's CDR3 is CASSTIALRDQPQHF. CDR3 sequence (DNA): TGTGCCAGTAGTACCATAGCCCTGAGGGATCAGCCCCAGCATTTT. V usage is TRBV19 and J usage is TRBJ1-5; D unclear. V was shortened by 4 bases and J by 5 bases, with 15 bases between the two germline ends. CDR1 is LNHDA, CDR2 SQIVND, per germline (reference sequence). CDR3 length: 15 residues. The full variable domain, completed using reference TRBV19 and TRBJ1-5, is DGGITQSPKYLFRKEGQNVTLSCEQNLNHDAMYWYRQDPGQGLRLIYYSQIVNDFQKGDIAEGYSVSREKKESFPLTVTSAQKNPTAFYLCASSTIALRDQPQHFGDGTRLSIL.

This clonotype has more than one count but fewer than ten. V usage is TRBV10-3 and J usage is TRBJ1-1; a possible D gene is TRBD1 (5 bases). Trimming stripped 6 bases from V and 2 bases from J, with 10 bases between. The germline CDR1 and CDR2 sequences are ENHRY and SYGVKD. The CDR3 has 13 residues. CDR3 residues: CAISRVLNTEAFF. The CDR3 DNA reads TGTGCCATCAGCAGGGTTCTTAACACTGAAGCTTTCTTT.

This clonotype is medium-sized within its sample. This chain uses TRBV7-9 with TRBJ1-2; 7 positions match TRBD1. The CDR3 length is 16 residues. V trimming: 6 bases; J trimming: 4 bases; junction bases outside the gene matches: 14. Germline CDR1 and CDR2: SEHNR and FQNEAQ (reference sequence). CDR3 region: CASRPPGQLFFYGYTF. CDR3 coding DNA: TGTGCCAGCAGGCCACCGGGACAGCTCTTTTTCTATGGCTACACCTTC.

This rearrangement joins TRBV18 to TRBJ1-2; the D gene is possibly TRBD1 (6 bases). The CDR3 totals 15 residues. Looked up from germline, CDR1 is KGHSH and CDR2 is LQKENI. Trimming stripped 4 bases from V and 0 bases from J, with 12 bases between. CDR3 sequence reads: CASSLQQGSNYGYTF. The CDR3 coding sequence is TGTGCCAGCTCACTTCAACAGGGATCTAACTATGGCTACACCTTC.